This TCR beta chain was profiled in a study of metastatic and nonmetastatic thyroid tumors. V was clipped by 7 bases and J by 6 bases; unmatched bases: 6. The CDR3 length is 13 residues. CDR1 is WNHNN, CDR2 SYGVQD, per germline (reference sequence). Each patient came to thyroid surgery without any prior treatment (of any kind). MiXCR reprocessed the PCR reads for TCRdb. This repertoire shows about 19,000 clones, about 35% found once; its top ten account for about 25%. The clonotype comes from a female donor with papillary thyroid cancer or a benign thyroid nodule (not recorded which). Some clones in this sample may be carry-over from other donors' samples. Material: tumor tissue. The chain couples TRBV10-1 to TRBJ2-1; 7 bases are shared with TRBD2. DNA of the CDR3: TGCGCCAGCACCGGGACTAACCTCAATGAGCAGTTCTTC. It translates to CASTGTNLNEQFF.